This T cell receptor (beta chain) was obtained from a study of spatial heterogeneity in lung cancer. Regarding the study as a whole: More often at tumor resection than at routine follow-up, ubiquitous expanded tumor TCRs were detected in the blood.

From germline, CDR1 is LGHDT and CDR2 YNNKEL (reference sequence). This CDR3 region has 16 residues. V was clipped by 0 bases and J by 2 bases, with 11 bases between them. The time point here: sample taken at primary tumor resection. From tumor, nontumor lung or frozen PBMC, whole RNA was taken unsorted for sequencing. In this sample, this clonotype turned up a few times. Its target is unknown. TCR cDNA molecules each carried a unique molecular identifier. One entry per CDR3 protein, called by TCRdb with MiXCR from the 5' RACE reads. Of fewer than 65,000 distinct CDR3 sequences in the sample, 6.3% were seen once.

The sequencing here drew on PBMCs, taken at surgery. The receptor's source is a female donor with early-stage non-small cell lung cancer. The chain uses TRBV3-1 and TRBJ1-3; D remains unclear. The chain's CDR3 is CASSQDTTTTGNTIYF. The DNA of the CDR3 is TGTGCCAGCAGCCAAGATACTACAACTACTGGAAACACCATATATTTT.